This T cell receptor beta chain was identified during a study of identical twins. Each CDR3 protein gets one entry after TCRdb re-called the 5' RACE reads with MiXCR. The sample yields 400,000 to 550,000 distinct CDR3 sequences, 22% seen once. The CDR3 is 15 residues long. V was clipped by 3 bases and J by 5 bases, with 16 bases between them. In germline, CDR1 is SGHNT, CDR2 YENEEA. This sample also belongs to another study, concerning T cells expressing NK-cell markers. That paper adds: Within the sequenced cohort of eight donors, seven exhibited HCMV seropositivity and one was seronegative. Roughly 1.0-8% of CD8+ T cells in several donors belonged to dominant NKG2C+ clonotypes. Similarly, these clonotypes led the CD3+CD56-NKG2C+ fraction as well in a few donors. Specificity for HCMV among expanded NKG2C+ T cell clones was not established.

This TCR was sampled from a woman between 18 and 29 years old in good health. Source material: CD4+ T cells sorted from blood. The genes are TRBV11-3 and TRBJ1-2; the D is unclear. CDR3 DNA sequence: TGTGCCAGCAGCTTTGACGGCACACCTTCTTATGGCTACACCTTC. Amino acid sequence: CASSFDGTPSYGYTF. Complete variable domain (other parts from reference TRBV11-3 and TRBJ1-2): EAGVVQSPRYKIIEKKQPVAFWCNPISGHNTLYWYLQNLGQGPELLIRYENEEAVDDSQLPKDRFSAERLKGVDSTLKIQPAELGDSAVYLCASSFDGTPSYGYTFGSGTRLTVV.